These T cell receptor beta chains were read from a single sample in a study of T cells of healthy individuals. TCRdb re-analysed the 5' RACE reads in MiXCR, keeping a single row per CDR3 protein. The sample contains about 53,000 distinct CDR3 sequences, around 15% of which appear only once. All receptors derive from a human donor in good health. Both conserved end residues are part of each CDR3. The D gene is left open where the match is weak. Clone size appears in some rows only: once, few, many, or a class for an expanded clone.

.	TRBV6-5	TRBJ1-1	few	TGTGCCAGCAGTTACTCGGGGAAGAACACTGAAGCTTTCTTT	CASSYSGKNTEAFF
.	TRBV27	TRBJ2-1	.	TGTGCCAGCAGTAACGGGGGAATCAATGAGCAGTTCTTC	CASSNGGINEQFF
.	TRBV27	TRBJ1-1	many	TGTGCCAGCAGTTTATCAGGGGCTTTGGACACTGAAGCTTTCTTT	CASSLSGALDTEAFF
TRBD1	TRBV19	TRBJ1-5	.	TGTGCCAGTAGTATCCCTCCGGGACAGGGGTTCGATCAGCCCCAGCATTTT	CASSIPPGQGFDQPQHF
TRBD1	TRBV19	TRBJ1-5	many	TGTGCCAGTAGTACGACAGGGGGGGATCAGCCCCAGCATTTT	CASSTTGGDQPQHF
TRBD1	TRBV20-1	TRBJ2-7	many	TGCAGTGCGCGACCGGGACAGGGGTACTACGAGCAGTACTTC	CSARPGQGYYEQYF
TRBD1	TRBV10-3	TRBJ2-2	few	TGTGCCATCGGGCCCGGGACAGGAAACACCGGGGAGCTGTTTTTT	CAIGPGTGNTGELFF
.	TRBV12-3/TRBV12-4	TRBJ2-7	.	TGTGCCAGCAGCCCACGCGGGAACGTCTACGAGCAGTACTTC	CASSPRGNVYEQYF
TRBD1	TRBV5-1	TRBJ1-2	.	TGCGCCAGCAGAGAGCAGACAGGGGGCTTTGGCTACACCTTC	CASREQTGGFGYTF
TRBD1	TRBV18	TRBJ2-5	few	TGTGCCAGCTCACGGACAGGGGACGAGACCCAGTACTTC	CASSRTGDETQYF
.	TRBV20-1	TRBJ1-5	.	TGCAGTGCCGTGAGACAACAGGGGCCCCAGCATTTT	CSAVRQQGPQHF
.	TRBV20-1	TRBJ1-5	few	TGCAGTGCTAGAGATCTGGGATCAAGGTTTAGCAATCAGCCCCAGCATTTT	CSARDLGSRFSNQPQHF
TRBD1	TRBV6-2/TRBV6-3	TRBJ2-5	.	TGTGCCAGCAGTGGGACAGGGAGACAGACCCAGTACTTC	CASSGTGRQTQYF
.	TRBV7-2	TRBJ1-5	.	TGTGCCAGCAGCTTAGCGGAAAGTCCGCCCCAGCATTTT	CASSLAESPPQHF
.	TRBV30	TRBJ2-5	few	TGTGCCTGGATGGCCGAGGAGACCCAGTACTTC	CAWMAEETQYF
.	TRBV12-3/TRBV12-4	TRBJ2-7	.	TGTGCCAGCAGTTATGGGGGTGGATACTACGAGCAGTACTTC	CASSYGGGYYEQYF
TRBD1	TRBV12-3/TRBV12-4	TRBJ2-5	.	TGTGCCAGCAGCCCACGGACAGGACGGGAGACCCAGTACTTC	CASSPRTGRETQYF
TRBD1	TRBV10-3	TRBJ1-1	.	TGTGCCATCAGGGACACCGGGACAGGGAACACTGAAGCTTTCTTT	CAIRDTGTGNTEAFF
.	TRBV2	TRBJ2-7	medium-sized	TGTGCCAGCAGTGAAGAGCCAGGGACCTACGAGCAGTACTTC	CASSEEPGTYEQYF
.	TRBV27	TRBJ1-2	.	TGTGCCAGCAGTGCTCATACAGGCAGCTATGGCTACACCTTC	CASSAHTGSYGYTF
.	TRBV27	TRBJ2-7	many	TGTGCCAGCAGCCGAGGTCGGGACGGACAAAGCGACGAGCAGTACTTC	CASSRGRDGQSDEQYF
TRBD1	TRBV20-1	TRBJ2-7	.	TGCAGTGCCACCGACAGGGTCTACGAGCAGTACTTC	CSATDRVYEQYF
.	TRBV20-1	TRBJ2-7	many	TGCAGTGCTATGGGGGACGGGGGCTTGGAGCAGTACTTC	CSAMGDGGLEQYF
.	TRBV30	TRBJ1-5	many	TGTGCCTTCAAGAGCCGGGACAAAGAGGAGCCCCAGCATTTT	CAFKSRDKEEPQHF
.	TRBV6-1	TRBJ2-3	once	TGTGCCAGCAGTGGTGAAGGGGGAACAGATACGCAGTATTTT	CASSGEGGTDTQYF
.	TRBV7-2	TRBJ2-7	many	TGTGCCAGCAGCCCTACGGGCAGTAGCTCCTACGAGCAGTACTTC	CASSPTGSSSYEQYF
.	TRBV10-2	TRBJ2-7	.	TGCGCCAGCAGTCCGGACTACTACGAGCAGTACTTC	CASSPDYYEQYF
.	TRBV6-2/TRBV6-3	TRBJ2-7	many	TGTGCCAGCAGTTACGGCAGGGGTTACGAGCAGTACTTC	CASSYGRGYEQYF
.	TRBV11-3	TRBJ1-1	.	TGTGCCAGCAGCCAACAGGCGAACACTGAAGCTTTCTTT	CASSQQANTEAFF
.	TRBV12-3/TRBV12-4	TRBJ1-6	many	TGTGCCAGCAGTTTCTCAGGAGCACCCCTCCACTTT	CASSFSGAPLHF
.	TRBV19	TRBJ2-4	.	TGTGCCAGTAGTATTGGTAATGTCAAAAACATTCAGTACTTC	CASSIGNVKNIQYF
TRBD1	TRBV5-1	TRBJ2-1	few	TGCGCCAGCAGCTTAACAGGGGATTTTAACTACAATGAGCAGTTCTTC	CASSLTGDFNYNEQFF
TRBD1	TRBV6-6	TRBJ1-2	.	TGTGCCAGCGAGACAGGGGACCATGGCTACACCTTC	CASETGDHGYTF
TRBD2	TRBV20-1	TRBJ2-7	few	TGCAGTGCTAGGATTCATAGCGGGATTCCCTACGAGCAGTACTTC	CSARIHSGIPYEQYF
TRBD2	TRBV19	TRBJ2-1	many	TGTGCCAGTAGTATACGAGCGGGGTCCTACAATGAGCAGTTCTTC	CASSIRAGSYNEQFF
TRBD1	TRBV2	TRBJ1-5	.	TGTGCCAGCAGAAGGACAGGGATTAGCAATCAGCCCCAGCATTTT	CASRRTGISNQPQHF
.	TRBV5-1	TRBJ2-5	many	TGCGCCAGCACCACTCCCGACGGGGGCGATAGGACCCAGTACTTC	CASTTPDGGDRTQYF
.	TRBV29-1	TRBJ1-1	many	TGCAGCGTTGAATCCTACCAGGGGCGGAACACTGAAGCTTTCTTT	CSVESYQGRNTEAFF
TRBD2	TRBV10-3	TRBJ2-5	few	TGTGCCATCAGAGATGGGACTAGCGGAGAGACCCAGTACTTC	CAIRDGTSGETQYF
.	TRBV5-1	TRBJ1-2	few	TGCGCCAGCAGCTTGGCTAACTATGGCTACACCTTC	CASSLANYGYTF
.	TRBV12-3/TRBV12-4	TRBJ2-7	few	TGTGCCAGCAGTTTAGCGGGCAACGAGCAGTACTTC	CASSLAGNEQYF
.	TRBV5-5	TRBJ2-5	few	TGTGCCAGCAGCTTTGGTCCGGACAGCAAAGAGACCCAGTACTTC	CASSFGPDSKETQYF
.	TRBV5-1	TRBJ2-1	.	TGCGCCAGCAGCTTGGCGGAGATCGGGTCCCTGGCCTACAATGAGCAGTTCTTC	CASSLAEIGSLAYNEQFF
TRBD1	TRBV12-3/TRBV12-4	TRBJ2-5	few	TGTGCCAGCAGACAGGGGTGGGAGACCCAGTACTTC	CASRQGWETQYF